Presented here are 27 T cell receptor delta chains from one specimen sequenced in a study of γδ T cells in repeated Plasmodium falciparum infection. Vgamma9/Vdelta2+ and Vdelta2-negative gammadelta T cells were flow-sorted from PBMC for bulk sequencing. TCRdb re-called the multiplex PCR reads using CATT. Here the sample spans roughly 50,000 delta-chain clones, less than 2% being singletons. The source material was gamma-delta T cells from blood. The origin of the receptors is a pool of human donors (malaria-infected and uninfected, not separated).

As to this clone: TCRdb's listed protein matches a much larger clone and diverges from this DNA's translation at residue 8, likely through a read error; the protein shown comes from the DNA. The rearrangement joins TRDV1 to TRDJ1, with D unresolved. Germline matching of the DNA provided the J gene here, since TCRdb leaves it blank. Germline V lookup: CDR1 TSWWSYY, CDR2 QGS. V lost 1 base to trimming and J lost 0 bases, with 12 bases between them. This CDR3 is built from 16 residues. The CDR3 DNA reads TGTGCTCTTGGGGAACGGGAGGCTTGGGACACCGATAAACTCATCTTT. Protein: CALGEREAWDTDKLIF.

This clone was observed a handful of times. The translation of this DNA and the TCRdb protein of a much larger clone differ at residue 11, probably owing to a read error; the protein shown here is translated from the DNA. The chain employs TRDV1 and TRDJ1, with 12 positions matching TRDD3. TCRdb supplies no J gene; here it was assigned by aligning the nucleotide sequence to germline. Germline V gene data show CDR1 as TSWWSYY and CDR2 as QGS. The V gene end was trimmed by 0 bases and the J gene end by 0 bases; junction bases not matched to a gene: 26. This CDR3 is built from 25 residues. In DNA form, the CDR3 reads TGTGCTCTTGGGGAACTGTTTCACACTCTACAATTTCCTGGGGGATACGCGGGGTACACCGATAAACTCATCTTT. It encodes CALGELFHTLQFPGGYAGYTDKLIF.

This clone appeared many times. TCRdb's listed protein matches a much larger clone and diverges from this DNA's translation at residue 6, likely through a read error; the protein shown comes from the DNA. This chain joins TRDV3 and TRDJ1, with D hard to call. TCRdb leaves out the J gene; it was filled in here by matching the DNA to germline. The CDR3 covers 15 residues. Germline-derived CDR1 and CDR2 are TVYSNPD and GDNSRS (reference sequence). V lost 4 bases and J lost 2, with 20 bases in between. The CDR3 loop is CASTLRFAVTDKLIF. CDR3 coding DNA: TGTGCCTCAACGCTCCGCTTCGCGGTGACCGATAAACTCATCTTT.

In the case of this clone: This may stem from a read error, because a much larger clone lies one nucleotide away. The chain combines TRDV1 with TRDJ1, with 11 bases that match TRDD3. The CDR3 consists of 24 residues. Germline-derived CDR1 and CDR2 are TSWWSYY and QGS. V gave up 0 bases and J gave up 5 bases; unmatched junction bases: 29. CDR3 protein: CALGELSSYIMYWGICVMRDKLIF. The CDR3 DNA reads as TGTGCTCTTGGGGAACTATCATCCTACATAATGTACTGGGGGATATGCGTAATGAGGGATAAACTCATCTTT.

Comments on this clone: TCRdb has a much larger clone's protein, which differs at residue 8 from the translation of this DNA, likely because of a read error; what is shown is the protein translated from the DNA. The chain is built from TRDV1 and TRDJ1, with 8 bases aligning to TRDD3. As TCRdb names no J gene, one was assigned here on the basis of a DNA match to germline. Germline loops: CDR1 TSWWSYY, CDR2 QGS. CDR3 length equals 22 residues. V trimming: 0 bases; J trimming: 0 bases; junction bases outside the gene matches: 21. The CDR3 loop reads CALGELAIYWGLGVSNTDKLIF. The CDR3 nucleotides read TGTGCTCTTGGGGAACTAGCTATCTACTGGGGACTGGGGGTCTCTAACACCGATAAACTCATCTTT.

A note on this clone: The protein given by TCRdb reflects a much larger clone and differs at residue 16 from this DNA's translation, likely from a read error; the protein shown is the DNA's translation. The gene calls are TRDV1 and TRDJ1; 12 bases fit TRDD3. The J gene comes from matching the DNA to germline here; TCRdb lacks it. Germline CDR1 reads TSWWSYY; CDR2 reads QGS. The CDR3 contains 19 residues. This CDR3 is CALGSQDTHWGILTDRLIF. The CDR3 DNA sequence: TGTGCTCTGGGATCCCAGGACACACACTGGGGGATACTCACCGATAGACTCATCTTT.

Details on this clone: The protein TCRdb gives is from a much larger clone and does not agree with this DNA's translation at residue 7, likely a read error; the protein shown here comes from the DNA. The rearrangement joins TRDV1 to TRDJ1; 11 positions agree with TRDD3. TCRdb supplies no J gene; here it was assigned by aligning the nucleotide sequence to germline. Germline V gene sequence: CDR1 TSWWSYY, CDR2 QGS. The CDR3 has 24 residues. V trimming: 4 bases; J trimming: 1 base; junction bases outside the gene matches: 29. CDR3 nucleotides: TGTGCTCTTGGGGTTTGTTTCTACGCTACGAGAAACTGGGGGATAACAGGATTCACCGATAAACTCATCTTT. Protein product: CALGVCFYATRNWGITGFTDKLIF.

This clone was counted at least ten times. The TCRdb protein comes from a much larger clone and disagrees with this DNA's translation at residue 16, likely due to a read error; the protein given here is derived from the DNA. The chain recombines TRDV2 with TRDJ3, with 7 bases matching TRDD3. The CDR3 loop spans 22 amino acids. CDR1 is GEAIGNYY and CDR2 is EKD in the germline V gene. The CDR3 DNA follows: TGTGCCTGTGACGACGTCCAATCCGAGGATACGAACTCATCCTGGGAAACCCGACAGATGTTTTTC. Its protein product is CACDDVQSEDTNSSWETRQMFF.

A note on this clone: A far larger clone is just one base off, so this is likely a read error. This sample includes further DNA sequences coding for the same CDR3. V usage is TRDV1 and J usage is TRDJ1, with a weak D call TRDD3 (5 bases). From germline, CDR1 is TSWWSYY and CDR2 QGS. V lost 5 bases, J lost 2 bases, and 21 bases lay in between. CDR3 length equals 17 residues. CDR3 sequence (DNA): TGTGCTCTTGGGAGGTACGAGGGGCTGGGAGATACCGATAAACTCATCTTT. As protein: CALGRYEGLGDTDKLIF.

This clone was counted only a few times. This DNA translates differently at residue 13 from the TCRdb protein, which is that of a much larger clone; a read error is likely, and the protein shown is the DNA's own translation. The CDR3 loop is CALGELDLILLGNTDKLIF. The CDR3 DNA reads TGTGCTCTTGGGGAACTAGACCTAATTCTACTGGGGAATACCGATAAACTCATCTTT. The gene calls are TRDV1 and TRDJ1, with 7 bases lining up with TRDD3. The J gene is absent in TCRdb and was assigned here via DNA matching to germline. The CDR3 is 19 amino acids. V shed 0 bases, J shed 2 bases, and the junction held 15 bases outside the gene matches. Germline loops: CDR1 TSWWSYY, CDR2 QGS.

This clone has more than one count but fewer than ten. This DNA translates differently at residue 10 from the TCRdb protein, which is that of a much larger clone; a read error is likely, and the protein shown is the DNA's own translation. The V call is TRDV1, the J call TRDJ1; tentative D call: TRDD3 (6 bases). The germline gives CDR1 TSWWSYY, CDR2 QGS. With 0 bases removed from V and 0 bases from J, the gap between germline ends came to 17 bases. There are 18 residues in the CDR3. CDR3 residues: CALGELKWGVSDTDKLIF. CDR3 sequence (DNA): TGTGCTCTTGGGGAACTAAAATGGGGGGTGTCCGACACCGATAAACTCATCTTT.

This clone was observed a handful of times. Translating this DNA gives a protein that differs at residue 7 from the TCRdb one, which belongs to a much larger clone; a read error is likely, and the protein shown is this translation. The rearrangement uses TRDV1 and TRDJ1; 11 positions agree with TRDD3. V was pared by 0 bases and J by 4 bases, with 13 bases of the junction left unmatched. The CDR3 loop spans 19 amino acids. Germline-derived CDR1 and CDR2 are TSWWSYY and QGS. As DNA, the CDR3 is TGTGCTCTTGGGGAACTGCGTTCTTGGGGGATACGGGACGGCGATAAACTCATCTTT. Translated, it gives CALGELRSWGIRDGDKLIF.

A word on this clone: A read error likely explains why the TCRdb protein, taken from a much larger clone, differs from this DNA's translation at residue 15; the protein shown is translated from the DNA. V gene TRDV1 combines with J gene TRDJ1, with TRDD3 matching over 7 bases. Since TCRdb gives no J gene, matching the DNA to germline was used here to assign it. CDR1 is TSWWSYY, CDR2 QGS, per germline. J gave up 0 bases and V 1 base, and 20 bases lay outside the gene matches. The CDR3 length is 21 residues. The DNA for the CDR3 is TGTGCTCTTGGGGAACGGGGCTTCGCCTCGACCTGGGGGCCCCACACCGATAAACTCATCTTT. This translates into CALGERGFASTWGPHTDKLIF.

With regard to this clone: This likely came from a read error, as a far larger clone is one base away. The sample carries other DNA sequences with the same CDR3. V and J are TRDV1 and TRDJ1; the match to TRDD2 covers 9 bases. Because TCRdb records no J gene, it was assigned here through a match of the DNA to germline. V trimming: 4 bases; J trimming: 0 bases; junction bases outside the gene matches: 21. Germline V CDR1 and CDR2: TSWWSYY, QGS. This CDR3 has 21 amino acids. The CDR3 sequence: CALGGGLPTFPGDSYTDKLIF. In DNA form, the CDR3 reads TGTGCTCTTGGGGGGGGCCTTCCTACTTTTCCTGGGGATTCGTACACCGATAAACTCATCTTT.

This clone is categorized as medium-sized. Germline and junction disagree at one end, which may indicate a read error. The DNA of the CDR3 is TGTGCTCTTGGGGCTTTCCGGCGGGACTGGGGGATTCCAAGCACCGATAAACTCACCTTT. Protein: CALGAFRRDWGIPSTDKLTF. The gene calls are TRDV1 and TRDJ1, with 10 bases that match TRDD3. CDR1 TSWWSYY and CDR2 QGS come from the germline V gene. The CDR3 is 20 amino acids.

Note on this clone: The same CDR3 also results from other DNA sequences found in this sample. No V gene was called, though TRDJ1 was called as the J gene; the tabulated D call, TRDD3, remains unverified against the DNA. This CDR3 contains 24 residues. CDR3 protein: CALGDYPRRSFKFGTGGYTDKLIF. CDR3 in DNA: TGTGCTCTTGGTGACTACCCCCGCCGTTCCTTCAAATTCGGTACTGGGGGATACACCGATAAACTCATCTTT.

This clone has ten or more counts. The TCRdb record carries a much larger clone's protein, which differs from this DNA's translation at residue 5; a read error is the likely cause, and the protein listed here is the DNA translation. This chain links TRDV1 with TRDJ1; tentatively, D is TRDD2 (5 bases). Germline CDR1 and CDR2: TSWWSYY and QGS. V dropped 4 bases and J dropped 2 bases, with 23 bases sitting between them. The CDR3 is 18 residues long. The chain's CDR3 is CALGGLRSPTPGTDKLIF. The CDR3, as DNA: TGTGCTCTTGGGGGGCTTAGGTCCCCTACTCCGGGTACCGATAAACTCATCTTT.

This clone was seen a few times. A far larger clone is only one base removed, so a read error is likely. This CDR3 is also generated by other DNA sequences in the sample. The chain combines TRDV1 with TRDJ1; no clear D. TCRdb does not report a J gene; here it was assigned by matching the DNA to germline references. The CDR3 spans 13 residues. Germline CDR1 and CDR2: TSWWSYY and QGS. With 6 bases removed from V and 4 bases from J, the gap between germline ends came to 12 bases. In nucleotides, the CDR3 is TGTGCTCTTGGAGAATTTCGCAGCGATAAACTCATCTTT. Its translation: CALGEFRSDKLIF.

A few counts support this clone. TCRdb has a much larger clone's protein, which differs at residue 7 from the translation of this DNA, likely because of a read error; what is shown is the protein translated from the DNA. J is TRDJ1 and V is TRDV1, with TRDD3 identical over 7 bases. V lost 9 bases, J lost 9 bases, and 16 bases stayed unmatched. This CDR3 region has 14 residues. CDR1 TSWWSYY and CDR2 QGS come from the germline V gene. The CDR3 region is CALAGYRGIEELIF. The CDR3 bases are TGTGCTCTCGCGGGCTACCGGGGGATTGAGGAACTCATCTTT.

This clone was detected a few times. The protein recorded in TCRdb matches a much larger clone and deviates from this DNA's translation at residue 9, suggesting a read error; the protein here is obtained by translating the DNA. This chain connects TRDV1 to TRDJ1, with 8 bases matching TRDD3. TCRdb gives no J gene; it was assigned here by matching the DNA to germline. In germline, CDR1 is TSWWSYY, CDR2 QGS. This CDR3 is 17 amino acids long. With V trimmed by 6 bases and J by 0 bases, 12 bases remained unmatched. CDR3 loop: CALGWGNTPQYTDKLIF. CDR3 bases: TGTGCTCTTGGCTGGGGGAACACCCCTCAGTACACCGATAAACTCATCTTT.

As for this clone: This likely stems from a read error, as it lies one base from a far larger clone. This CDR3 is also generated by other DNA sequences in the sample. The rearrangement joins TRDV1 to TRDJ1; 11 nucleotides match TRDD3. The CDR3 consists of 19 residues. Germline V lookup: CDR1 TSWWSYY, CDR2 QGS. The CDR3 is CALGPSHRGYWGITDKLIF. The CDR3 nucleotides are TGTGCTCTTGGCCCTTCTCACCGGGGGTACTGGGGGATAACCGATAAGCTCATCTTT.

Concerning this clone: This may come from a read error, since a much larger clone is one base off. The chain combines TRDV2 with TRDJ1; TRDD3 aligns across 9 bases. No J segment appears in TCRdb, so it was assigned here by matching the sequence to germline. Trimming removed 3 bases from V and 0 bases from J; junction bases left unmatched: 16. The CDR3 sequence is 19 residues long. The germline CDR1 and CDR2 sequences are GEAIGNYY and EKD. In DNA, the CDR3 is TGTGCCTGTGACGCCGTCGGGACTGGGGGACTTAACTACACCGATAAACTCATCTTT. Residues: CACDAVGTGGLNYTDKLIF.

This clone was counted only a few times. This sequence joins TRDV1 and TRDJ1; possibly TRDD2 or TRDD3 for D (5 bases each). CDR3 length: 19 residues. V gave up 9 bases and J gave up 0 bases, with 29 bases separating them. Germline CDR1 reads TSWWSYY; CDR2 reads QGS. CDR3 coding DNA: TGTGCTCTCTGGGATCCCGGCCTTCTGGATAGGTCGTACACCGATAAACTCATCTTT. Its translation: CALWDPGLLDRSYTDKLIF.

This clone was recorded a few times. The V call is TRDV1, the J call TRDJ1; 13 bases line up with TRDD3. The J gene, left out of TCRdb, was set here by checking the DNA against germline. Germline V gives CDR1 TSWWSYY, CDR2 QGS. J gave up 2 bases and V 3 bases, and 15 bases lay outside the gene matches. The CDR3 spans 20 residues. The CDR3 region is CALGDLRLYWGIRKTDKLIF. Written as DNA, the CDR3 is TGTGCTCTTGGGGATCTCCGGTTATACTGGGGGATACGTAAGACCGATAAACTCATCTTT.

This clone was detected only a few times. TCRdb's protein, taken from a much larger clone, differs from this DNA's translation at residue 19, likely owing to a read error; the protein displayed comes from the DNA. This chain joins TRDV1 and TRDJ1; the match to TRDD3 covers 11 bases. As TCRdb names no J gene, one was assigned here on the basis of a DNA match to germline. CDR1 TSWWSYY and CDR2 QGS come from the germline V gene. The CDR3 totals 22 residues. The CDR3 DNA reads TGTGCTCTTGGGGACCCTTCCTTCTACTGGGGGATAGGGTCGTCGTACACCGATGAACTCATCTTT. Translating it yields CALGDPSFYWGIGSSYTDELIF.

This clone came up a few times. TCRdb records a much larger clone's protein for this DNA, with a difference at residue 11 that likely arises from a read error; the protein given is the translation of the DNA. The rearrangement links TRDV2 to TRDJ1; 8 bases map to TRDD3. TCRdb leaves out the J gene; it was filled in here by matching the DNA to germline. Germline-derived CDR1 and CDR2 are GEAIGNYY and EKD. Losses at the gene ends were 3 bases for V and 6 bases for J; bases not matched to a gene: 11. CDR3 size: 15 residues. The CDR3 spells CACDALLGGTNKLIF. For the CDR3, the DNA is TGTGCCTGTGACGCCTTACTGGGGGGGACCAATAAACTCATCTTT.

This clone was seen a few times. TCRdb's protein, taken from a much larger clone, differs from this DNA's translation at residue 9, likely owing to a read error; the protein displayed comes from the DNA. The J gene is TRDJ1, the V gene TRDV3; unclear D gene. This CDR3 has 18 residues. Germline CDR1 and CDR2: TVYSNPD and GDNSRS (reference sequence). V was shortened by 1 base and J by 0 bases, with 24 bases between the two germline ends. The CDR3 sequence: CAFNRGRWEIKDTDKLIF. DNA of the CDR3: TGTGCCTTTAACAGGGGTCGTTGGGAGATAAAGGACACCGATAAACTCATCTTT.